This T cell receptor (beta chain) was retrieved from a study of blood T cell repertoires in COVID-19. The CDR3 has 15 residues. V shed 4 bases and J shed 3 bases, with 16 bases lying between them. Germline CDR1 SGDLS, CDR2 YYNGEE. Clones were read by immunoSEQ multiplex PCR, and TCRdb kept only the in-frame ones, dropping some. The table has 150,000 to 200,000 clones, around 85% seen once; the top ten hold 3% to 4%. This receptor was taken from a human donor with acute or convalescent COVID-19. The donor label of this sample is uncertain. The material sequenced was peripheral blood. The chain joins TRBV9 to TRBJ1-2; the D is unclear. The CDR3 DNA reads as TGTGCCAGCAGCCCGTTTGCCGGGTCTGACTATGGCTACACCTTC. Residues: CASSPFAGSDYGYTF.